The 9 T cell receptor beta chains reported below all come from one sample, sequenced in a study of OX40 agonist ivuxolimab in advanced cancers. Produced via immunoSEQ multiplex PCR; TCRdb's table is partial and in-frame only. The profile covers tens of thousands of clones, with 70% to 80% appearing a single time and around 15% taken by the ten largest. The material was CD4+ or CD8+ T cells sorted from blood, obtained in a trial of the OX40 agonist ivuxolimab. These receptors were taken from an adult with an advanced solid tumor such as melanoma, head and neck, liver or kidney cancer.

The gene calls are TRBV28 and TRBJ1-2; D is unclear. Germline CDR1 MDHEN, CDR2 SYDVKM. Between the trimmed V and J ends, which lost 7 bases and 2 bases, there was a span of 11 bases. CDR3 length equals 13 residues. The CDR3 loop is CASNIDQNYGYTF. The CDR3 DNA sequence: TGTGCCAGCAACATAGACCAGAACTATGGCTACACCTTC.

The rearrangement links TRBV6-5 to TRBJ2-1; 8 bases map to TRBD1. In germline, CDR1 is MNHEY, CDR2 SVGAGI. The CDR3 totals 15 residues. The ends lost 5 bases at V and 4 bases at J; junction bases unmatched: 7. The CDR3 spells CASSIRGPSYNEQFF. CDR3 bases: TGTGCCAGCAGTATCAGGGGGCCGAGTTACAATGAGCAGTTCTTC.

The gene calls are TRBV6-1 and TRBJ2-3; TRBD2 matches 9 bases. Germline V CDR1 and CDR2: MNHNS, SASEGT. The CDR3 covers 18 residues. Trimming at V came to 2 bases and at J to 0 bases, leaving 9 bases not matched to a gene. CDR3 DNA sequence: TGTGCCAGCAGTGAACGGAGTCCTAGCGGGGTTAGCACAGATACGCAGTATTTT. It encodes CASSERSPSGVSTDTQYF.

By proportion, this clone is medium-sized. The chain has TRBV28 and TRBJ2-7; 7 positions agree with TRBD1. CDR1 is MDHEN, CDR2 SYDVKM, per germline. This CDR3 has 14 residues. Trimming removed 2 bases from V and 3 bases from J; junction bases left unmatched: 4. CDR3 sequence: CASSLVGGDYEQYF. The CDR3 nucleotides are TGTGCCAGCAGTTTAGTAGGGGGCGACTACGAGCAGTACTTC.

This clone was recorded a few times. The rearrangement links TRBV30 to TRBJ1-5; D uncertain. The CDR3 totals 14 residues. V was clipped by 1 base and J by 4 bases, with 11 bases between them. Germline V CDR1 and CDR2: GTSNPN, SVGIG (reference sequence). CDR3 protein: CAWSAQIGNQPQHF. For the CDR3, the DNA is TGTGCCTGGAGTGCTCAAATCGGGAATCAGCCCCAGCATTTT.

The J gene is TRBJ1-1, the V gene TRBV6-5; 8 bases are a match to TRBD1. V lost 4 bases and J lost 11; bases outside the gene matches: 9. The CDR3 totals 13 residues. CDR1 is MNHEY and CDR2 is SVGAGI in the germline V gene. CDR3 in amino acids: CASSSLDRDWAFF. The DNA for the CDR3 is TGTGCCAGCAGTTCCCTGGACAGGGATTGGGCTTTCTTT.

For the CDR3, the DNA is TGTGCCAGAAGTAAGGGGTACGAGCAGTACTTC. This encodes CARSKGYEQYF. The chain is built from TRBV6-1 and TRBJ2-7; D perhaps matches TRBD1 (5 bases). V was trimmed by 9 bases and J by 4 bases, leaving 10 bases between them. The germline CDR1 and CDR2 sequences are MNHNS and SASEGT. This CDR3 is built from 11 residues.

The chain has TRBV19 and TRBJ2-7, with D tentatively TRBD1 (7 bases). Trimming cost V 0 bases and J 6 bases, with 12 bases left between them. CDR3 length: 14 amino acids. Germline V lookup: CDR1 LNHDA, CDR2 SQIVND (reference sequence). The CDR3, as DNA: TGTGCCAGTAGTATAGACGGCAGGGGGGCCGAGCAGTACTTC. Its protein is CASSIDGRGAEQYF.

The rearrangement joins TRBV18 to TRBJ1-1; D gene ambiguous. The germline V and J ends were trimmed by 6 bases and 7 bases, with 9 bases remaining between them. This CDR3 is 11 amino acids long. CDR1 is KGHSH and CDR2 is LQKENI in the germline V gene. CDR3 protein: CASSLQNEAFF. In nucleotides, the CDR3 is TGTGCCAGCTCCCTACAGAATGAAGCTTTCTTT.